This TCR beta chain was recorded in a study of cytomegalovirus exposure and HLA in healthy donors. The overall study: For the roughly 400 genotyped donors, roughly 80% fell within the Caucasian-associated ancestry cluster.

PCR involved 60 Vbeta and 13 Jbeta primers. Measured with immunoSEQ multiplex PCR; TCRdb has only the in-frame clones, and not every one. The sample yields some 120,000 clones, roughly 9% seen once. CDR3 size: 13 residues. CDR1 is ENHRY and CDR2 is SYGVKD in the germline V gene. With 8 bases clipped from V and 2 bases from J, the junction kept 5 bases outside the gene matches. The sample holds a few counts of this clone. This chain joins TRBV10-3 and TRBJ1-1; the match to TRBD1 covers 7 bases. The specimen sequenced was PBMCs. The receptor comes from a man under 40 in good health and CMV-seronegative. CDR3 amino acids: CAIRQGGNTEAFF. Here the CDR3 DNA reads TGTGCCATCCGACAGGGAGGTAACACTGAAGCTTTCTTT.